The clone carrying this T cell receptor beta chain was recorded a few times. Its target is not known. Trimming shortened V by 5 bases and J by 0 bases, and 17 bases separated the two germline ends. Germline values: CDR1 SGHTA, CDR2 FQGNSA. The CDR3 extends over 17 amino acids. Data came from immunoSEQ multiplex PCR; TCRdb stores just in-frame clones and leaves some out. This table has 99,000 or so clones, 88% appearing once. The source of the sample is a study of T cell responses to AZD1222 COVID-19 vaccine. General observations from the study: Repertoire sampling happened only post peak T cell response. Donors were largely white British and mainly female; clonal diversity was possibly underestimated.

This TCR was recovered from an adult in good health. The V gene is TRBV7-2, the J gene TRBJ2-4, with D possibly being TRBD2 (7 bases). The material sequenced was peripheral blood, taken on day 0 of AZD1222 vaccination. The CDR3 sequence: CASSEGGSWTAKNIQYF. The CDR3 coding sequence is TGTGCCAGCAGCGAGGGGGGGAGTTGGACAGCCAAAAACATTCAGTACTTC.